This T cell receptor beta chain was sequenced for a study of T cells in Graves' hyperthyroidism and ophthalmopathy. General study results and limits: Before onset, by a median of about six months, the model predicted ophthalmopathy. Most clonotypes expanded in thyroid above 0.001 were likewise present in blood.

This clonotype was seen at least ten times. Its antigen is still unknown. The hyperthyroidism patients had all been newly diagnosed, and their disease duration was under 2 months. Their ages ranged from 18 to 65 years. Clinical symptoms, serum thyroxine, TRAb, thyroid ultrasound and orbital computed tomography established diagnosis. Amplification yielded TCR beta CDR3 regions, with RNA transcripts as the source. The HTBI set primed first-round TCR CDR3 RT-PCR. TCRdb itself ran the multiplex PCR reads through MiXCR, one entry per CDR3 protein. The table includes roughly 360,000 distinct CDR3 sequences, less than 15% detected once. The V gene lost 2 bases and the J gene lost 0 bases, with 14 bases spanning the gap. The CDR3 has 17 amino acids. Germline V gives CDR1 MDHEN, CDR2 SYDVKM.

Material: blood. This receptor was obtained from a man between 25 and 39 years old with Graves' hyperthyroidism that later progressed to Graves' ophthalmopathy. The chain is built from TRBV28 and TRBJ1-5; D may be TRBD1 (6 bases). The CDR3 loop reads CASSLRQAPYSNQPQHF. Here the CDR3 DNA reads TGTGCCAGCAGTTTAAGACAGGCCCCTTATAGCAATCAGCCCCAGCATTTT.